The present T cell receptor beta chain was sequenced within a study of technical replicates of blood from a few donors (dated by TCRdb to about 2017). The CDR1 and CDR2 encoded by the germline V gene are SQVTM and ANQGSEA. Trimming removed 1 base from V and 6 bases from J, leaving 27 bases between the germline ends. The CDR3, cysteine through phenylalanine, is 18 amino acids long. Just CDR3 DNA is preserved here, 54 bases in frame from base 1. The library was made by the immunoSEQ multiplex PCR assay. The table comes from immuneACCESS by way of TCRdb, which keeps in-frame sequences with V and J called. Part of the clones is missing from these tables; in studies checked, under half for an unresolved V gene and the rest for unknown reasons. The sample data list roughly 65,000 clones, and roughly 88% of these were observed just once. The ten largest clonotypes hold roughly 4.5% of the sample. In the case of this clone: This clone's antigen is unknown. Base qualities are not recorded, but no much larger clone differs from it by a single base.

The rearranged segments are TRBV29-1 and TRBJ1-1; TRBD1 is a weak D gene call, 6 bases matching. The sequence came from a human donor in good health. Some clones in this sample may be carry-over from other donors' samples. Input material: PBMCs. The bases read TGCAGCGTTGAAGGAGTAATGGTGGGGGCGGTCAGTCGGTCTGAAGCTTTCTTT. Translation gives CSVEGVMVGAVSRSEAFF.